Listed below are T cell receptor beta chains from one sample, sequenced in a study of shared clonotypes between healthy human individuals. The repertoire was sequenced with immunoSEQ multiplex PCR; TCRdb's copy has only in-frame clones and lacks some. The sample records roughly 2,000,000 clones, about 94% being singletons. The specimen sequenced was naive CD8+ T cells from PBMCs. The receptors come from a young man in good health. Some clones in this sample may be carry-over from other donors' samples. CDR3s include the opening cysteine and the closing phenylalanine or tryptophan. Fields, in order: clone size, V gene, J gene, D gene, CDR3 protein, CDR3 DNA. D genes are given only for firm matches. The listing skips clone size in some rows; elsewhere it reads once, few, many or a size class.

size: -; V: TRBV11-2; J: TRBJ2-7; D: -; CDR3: CASSLGGRGTEEQYF; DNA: TGTGCCAGCAGCTTAGGGGGCAGGGGAACTGAGGAGCAGTACTTC
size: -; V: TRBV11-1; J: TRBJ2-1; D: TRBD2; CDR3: CASSSTGLARNEQFF; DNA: TGTGCCAGCAGCTCCACCGGACTAGCTCGCAATGAGCAGTTCTTC
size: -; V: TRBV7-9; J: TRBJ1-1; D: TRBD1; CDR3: CASSLDRAGEAFF; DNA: TGTGCCAGCAGCTTGGACAGGGCCGGAGAAGCTTTCTTT
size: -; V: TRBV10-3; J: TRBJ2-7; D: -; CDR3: CAISDPPGENYEQYF; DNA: TGTGCCATCAGTGACCCGCCAGGGGAGAACTACGAGCAGTACTTC
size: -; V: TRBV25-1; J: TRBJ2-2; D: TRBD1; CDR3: CASSQSGQGNTGELFF; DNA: TGTGCCAGCAGCCAATCGGGACAGGGGAACACCGGGGAGCTGTTTTTT
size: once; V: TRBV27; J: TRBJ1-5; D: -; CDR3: CASSFLSNQPQHF; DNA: TGTGCCAGCAGTTTTCTTAGCAATCAGCCCCAGCATTTT
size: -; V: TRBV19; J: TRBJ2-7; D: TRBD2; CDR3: CASSIGPSGLYEQYF; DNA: TGTGCCAGTAGTATAGGTCCTAGCGGGCTCTACGAGCAGTACTTC
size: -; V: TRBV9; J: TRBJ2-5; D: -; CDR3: CASSVGGRQETQYF; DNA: TGTGCCAGCAGCGTAGGGGGACGGCAAGAGACCCAGTACTTC
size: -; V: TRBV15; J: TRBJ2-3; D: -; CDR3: CATSRIAADTQYF; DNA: TGTGCCACCAGCAGAATAGCCGCAGATACGCAGTATTTT
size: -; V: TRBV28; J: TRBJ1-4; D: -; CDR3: CASSLRVRGNEKLFF; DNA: TGTGCCAGCAGTTTGAGGGTTCGCGGGAATGAAAAACTGTTTTTT
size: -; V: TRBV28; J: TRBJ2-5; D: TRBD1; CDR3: CASSVFPTGGRGETQYF; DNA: TGTGCCAGCAGCGTTTTCCCGACAGGGGGCAGAGGAGAGACCCAGTACTTC
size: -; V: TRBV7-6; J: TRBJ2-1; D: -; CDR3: CASSPFSPGMAYNEQFF; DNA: TGTGCCAGCAGCCCCTTCTCTCCCGGGATGGCCTACAATGAGCAGTTCTTC
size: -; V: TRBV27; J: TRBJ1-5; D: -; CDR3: CASSSRDGEGRIDQPQHF; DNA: TGTGCCAGCAGTTCCCGGGACGGCGAGGGTAGGATTGATCAGCCCCAGCATTTT
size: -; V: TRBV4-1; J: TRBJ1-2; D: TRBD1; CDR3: CASSQGATGMDGYTF; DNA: TGCGCCAGCAGCCAGGGGGCGACAGGGATGGATGGCTACACCTTC
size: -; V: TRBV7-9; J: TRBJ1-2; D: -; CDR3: CASSLGQGGNYGYTF; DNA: TGTGCCAGCAGCTTAGGGCAGGGAGGGAACTATGGCTACACCTTC
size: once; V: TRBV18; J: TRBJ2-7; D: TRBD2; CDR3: CASSPALAGGFYEQYF; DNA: TGTGCCAGCTCACCGGCTCTAGCGGGAGGGTTCTACGAGCAGTACTTC
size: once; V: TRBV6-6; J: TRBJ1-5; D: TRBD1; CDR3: CASSRTGAREPQHF; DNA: TGTGCCAGCAGCCGCACAGGGGCGCGGGAGCCCCAGCATTTT
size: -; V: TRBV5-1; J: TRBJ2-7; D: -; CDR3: CASSQTSGQAYEQYF; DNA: TGCGCCAGCAGCCAAACCTCGGGACAAGCCTACGAGCAGTACTTC
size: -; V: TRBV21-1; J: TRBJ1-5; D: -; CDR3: CASSKDKGPRYHQPQHF; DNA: TGTGCCAGCAGCAAAGACAAGGGGCCTCGGTACCATCAGCCCCAGCATTTT
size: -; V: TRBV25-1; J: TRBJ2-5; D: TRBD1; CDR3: CASSEPYRGETQYF; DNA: TGTGCCAGCAGTGAACCGTACAGGGGAGAGACCCAGTACTTC
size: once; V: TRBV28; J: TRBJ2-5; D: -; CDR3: CASSLYLRETQYF; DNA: TGTGCCAGCAGTCTATACCTCCGGGAGACCCAGTACTTC
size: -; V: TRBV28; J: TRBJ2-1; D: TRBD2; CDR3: CASRSWREVNEQFF; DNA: TGTGCCAGCAGGTCCTGGCGGGAGGTCAATGAGCAGTTCTTC
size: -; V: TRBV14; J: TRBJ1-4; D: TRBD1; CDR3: CASSPRTGAFEEKLFF; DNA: TGTGCCAGCAGCCCCCGGACAGGGGCTTTCGAGGAAAAACTGTTTTTT
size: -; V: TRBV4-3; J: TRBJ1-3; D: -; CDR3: CASSQDPSSGNTIYF; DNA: TGCGCCAGCAGCCAAGACCCCAGCTCTGGAAACACCATATATTTT
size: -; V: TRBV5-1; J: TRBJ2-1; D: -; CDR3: CASSLHPRAGIYNEQFF; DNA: TGCGCCAGCAGCTTACATCCCCGGGCAGGAATTTACAATGAGCAGTTCTTC
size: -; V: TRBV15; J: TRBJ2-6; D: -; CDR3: CATSRDIRSGANVLTF; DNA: TGTGCCACCAGCAGAGATATACGCTCTGGGGCCAACGTCCTGACTTTC
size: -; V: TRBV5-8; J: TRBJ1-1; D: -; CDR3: CASSLEDRGQTNTEAFF; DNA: TGTGCCAGCAGCTTGGAGGACCGGGGGCAGACCAACACTGAAGCTTTCTTT
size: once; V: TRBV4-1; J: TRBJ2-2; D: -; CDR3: CASSQAPSAGELFF; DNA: TGCGCCAGCAGCCAAGCCCCCAGCGCCGGGGAGCTGTTTTTT
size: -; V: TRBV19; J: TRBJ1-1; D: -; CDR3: CASGTLVEAFF; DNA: TGTGCCAGTGGGACTTTGGTTGAAGCTTTCTTT
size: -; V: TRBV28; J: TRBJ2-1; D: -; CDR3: CASSAGSSYNEQFF; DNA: TGTGCCAGCAGTGCGGGGAGCTCCTACAATGAGCAGTTCTTC
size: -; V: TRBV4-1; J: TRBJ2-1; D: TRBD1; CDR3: CASSQGQGVGNEQFF; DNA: TGCGCCAGCAGCCAAGGACAGGGTGTTGGCAATGAGCAGTTCTTC
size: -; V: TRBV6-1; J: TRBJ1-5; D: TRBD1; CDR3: CASSSGTGVNQPQHF; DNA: TGTGCCAGCAGTTCCGGGACAGGGGTGAATCAGCCCCAGCATTTT
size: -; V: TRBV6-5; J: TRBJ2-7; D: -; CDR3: CASSYESYEQYF; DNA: TGTGCCAGCAGTTACGAGAGTTACGAGCAGTACTTC
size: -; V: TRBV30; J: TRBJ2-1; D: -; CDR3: CACGGMWDEQFF; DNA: TGTGCCTGCGGCGGGATGTGGGATGAGCAGTTCTTC
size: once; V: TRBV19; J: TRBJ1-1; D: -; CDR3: CASSIMGTPLNTEAFF; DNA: TGTGCCAGTAGTATTATGGGGACTCCCTTGAACACTGAAGCTTTCTTT
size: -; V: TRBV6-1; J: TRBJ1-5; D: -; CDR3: CASSEAAGQPQHF; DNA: TGTGCCAGCAGTGAAGCGGCGGGCCAGCCCCAGCATTTT
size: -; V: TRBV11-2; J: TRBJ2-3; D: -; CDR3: CASSRNAGSDTQYF; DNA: TGTGCCAGCAGCAGAAACGCGGGGTCAGATACGCAGTATTTT
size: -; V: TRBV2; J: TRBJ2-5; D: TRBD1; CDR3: CASRPGTGVTQYF; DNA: TGTGCCAGCAGGCCCGGGACAGGGGTAACCCAGTACTTC
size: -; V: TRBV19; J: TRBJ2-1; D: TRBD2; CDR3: CASRDPLAGGFYEQFF; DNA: TGTGCCAGTAGGGACCCACTAGCGGGAGGTTTCTATGAGCAGTTCTTC
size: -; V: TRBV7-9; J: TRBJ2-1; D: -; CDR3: CASSSLWGVQDNEQFF; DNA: TGTGCCAGCAGCTCACTGTGGGGGGTTCAGGACAATGAGCAGTTCTTC
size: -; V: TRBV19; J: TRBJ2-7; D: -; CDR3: CASSFRDDPYEQYF; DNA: TGTGCCAGTAGTTTCCGGGACGACCCCTACGAGCAGTACTTC
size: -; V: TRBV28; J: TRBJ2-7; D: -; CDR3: CASSPNPRDWNSYEQYF; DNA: TGTGCCAGCAGTCCAAACCCCCGGGACTGGAACTCCTACGAGCAGTACTTC
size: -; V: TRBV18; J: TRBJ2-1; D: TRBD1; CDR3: CASSPSPVIGTAHYNEQFF; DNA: TGTGCCAGCTCACCATCACCAGTCATCGGGACAGCACACTACAATGAGCAGTTCTTC
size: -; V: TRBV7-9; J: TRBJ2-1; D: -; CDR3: CASSLVSPAGRTNEQFF; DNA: TGTGCCAGCAGCTTAGTCAGTCCGGCGGGAAGAACCAATGAGCAGTTCTTC
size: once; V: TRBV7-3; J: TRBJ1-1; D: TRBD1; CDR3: CASSFDRVKHVRNTEAFF; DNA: TGTGCCAGCAGCTTTGACAGGGTTAAACATGTTCGGAACACTGAAGCTTTCTTT